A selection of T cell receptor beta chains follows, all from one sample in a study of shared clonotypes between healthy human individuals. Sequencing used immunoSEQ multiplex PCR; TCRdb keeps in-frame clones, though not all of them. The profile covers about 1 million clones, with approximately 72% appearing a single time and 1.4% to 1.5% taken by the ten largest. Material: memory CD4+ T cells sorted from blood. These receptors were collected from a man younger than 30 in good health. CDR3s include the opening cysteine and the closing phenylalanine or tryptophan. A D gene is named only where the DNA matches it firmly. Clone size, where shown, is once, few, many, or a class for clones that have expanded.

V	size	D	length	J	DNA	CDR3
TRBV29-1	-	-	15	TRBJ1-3	TGCAGCGTTGAAGATCTCGGGACCTCTGGAAACACCATATATTTT	CSVEDLGTSGNTIYF
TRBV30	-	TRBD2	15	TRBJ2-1	TGTGCCTGGAGTCGGGGGCTAGCGGGGGACAATGAGCAGTTCTTC	CAWSRGLAGDNEQFF
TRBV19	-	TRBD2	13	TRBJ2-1	TGTGCCAGCCGGACTAGCGGGGACAATGAGCAGTTCTTC	CASRTSGDNEQFF
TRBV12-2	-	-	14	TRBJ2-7	TGTGCAAGTCGCTTAGGCGCTAGTACCTACGAGCAGTACTTC	CASRLGASTYEQYF
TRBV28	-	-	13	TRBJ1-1	TGTGCCAGCAGTCCCCACCTGAACACTGAAGCTTTCTTT	CASSPHLNTEAFF
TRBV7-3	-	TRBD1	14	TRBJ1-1	TGTGCCAGCAGGCTAGGGGGCGCGGCTACTGAAGCTTTCTTT	CASRLGGAATEAFF
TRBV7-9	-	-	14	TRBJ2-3	TGTGCCAGCAGCGTTAGCGGTAGCACAGATACGCAGTATTTT	CASSVSGSTDTQYF
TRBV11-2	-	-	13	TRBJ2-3	TGTGCCAGCAGACGCGGAAGCACAGATACGCAGTATTTT	CASRRGSTDTQYF
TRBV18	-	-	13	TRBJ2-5	TGTGCCAGCTCACCAAACAGCCAAGAGACCCAGTACTTC	CASSPNSQETQYF
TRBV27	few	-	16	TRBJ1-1	TGTGCCAGCAGTTTGGGCAGGGCCGAGTGGGGCACTGAAGCTTTCTTT	CASSLGRAEWGTEAFF
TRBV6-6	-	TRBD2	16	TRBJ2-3	TGTGCCAGCAGGGAGGGACTAGCGGGCGATGCAGATACGCAGTATTTT	CASREGLAGDADTQYF
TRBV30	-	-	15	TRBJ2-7	TGTGCCTGGAGACGCGCAGGACTTCGAGTCCTTGAGCAGTACTTC	CAWRRAGLRVLEQYF
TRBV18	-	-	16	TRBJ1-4	TGTGCCAGCTCACCAGGTGCTGGGATAACTAATGAAAAACTGTTTTTT	CASSPGAGITNEKLFF
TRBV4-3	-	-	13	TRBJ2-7	TGCGCCAGCAGCCAATCCGGGCCTTCGAAGCAGTACTTC	CASSQSGPSKQYF
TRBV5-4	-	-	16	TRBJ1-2	TGTGCCAGCAGCTTGTTGTTGACAGGAGGAGGGAGCGGCTACACCTTC	CASSLLLTGGGSGYTF
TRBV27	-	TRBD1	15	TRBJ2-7	TGTGCCAGCAGTTTTAGAGGGGGCGCGGGCTACGAGCAGTACTTC	CASSFRGGAGYEQYF
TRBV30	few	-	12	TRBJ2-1	TGTGCCTGGAGTAAGACCCTCGGTGAGCAGTTCTTC	CAWSKTLGEQFF
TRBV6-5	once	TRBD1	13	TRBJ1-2	TGTGCCAGCACCAGACAGGGAAACTATGGCTACACCTTC	CASTRQGNYGYTF
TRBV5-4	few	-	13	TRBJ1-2	TGTGCCAGCAGCTTGGGGAGAGGGGATGGCTACACCTTC	CASSLGRGDGYTF
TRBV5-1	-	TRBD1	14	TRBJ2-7	TGCGCCAGCAGCTACACCGGGACAGGGTACGAGCAGTACTTC	CASSYTGTGYEQYF
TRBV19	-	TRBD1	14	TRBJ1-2	TGTGCCAGTACTACAGGGGAGGGTGGCTATGGCTACACCTTC	CASTTGEGGYGYTF
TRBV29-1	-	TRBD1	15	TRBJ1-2	TGCAGCGTGGTAACGGGACAGGGGAGAAACTATGGCTACACCTTC	CSVVTGQGRNYGYTF
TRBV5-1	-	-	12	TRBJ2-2	TGCGCCAGCAGCATAGGGGTTGGGGAGCTGTTTTTT	CASSIGVGELFF
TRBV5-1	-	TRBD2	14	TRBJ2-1	TGCGCCAGCAGTTTAGCGGGGGCCATGGGTGAGCAGTTCTTC	CASSLAGAMGEQFF
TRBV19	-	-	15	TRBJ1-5	TGTGCCAGTAGTATATTATCAGGGTCGAATCAGCCCCAGCATTTT	CASSILSGSNQPQHF
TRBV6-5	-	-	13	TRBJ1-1	TGTGCCAGCAGTTACCCCGGGAACACTGAAGCTTTCTTT	CASSYPGNTEAFF
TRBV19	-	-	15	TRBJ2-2	TGTGCCAGTAGTATTTTTGAGGAGAGCACCGGGGAGCTGTTTTTT	CASSIFEESTGELFF
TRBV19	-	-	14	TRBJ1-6	TGTGCCAGTAAAACGGGGACAAACAATTCACCCCTCCACTTT	CASKTGTNNSPLHF
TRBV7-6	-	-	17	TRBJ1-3	TGTGCCAGCAGCGTCCTTCCTCGGGGTTTGGCTGGAAACACCATATATTTT	CASSVLPRGLAGNTIYF
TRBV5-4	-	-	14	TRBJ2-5	TGTGCCAGCAGCTTGTTAGGGGGGGGTGAGACCCAGTACTTC	CASSLLGGGETQYF
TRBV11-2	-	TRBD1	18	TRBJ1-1	TGTGCCAGCAGCCTAAATATGGGACAGGGGCTAAAGAACACTGAAGCTTTCTTT	CASSLNMGQGLKNTEAFF